This T cell receptor (beta chain) was captured in a study of blood T cell repertoires in COVID-19. Here immunoSEQ multiplex PCR was the method, and the copy in TCRdb shows in-frame clones only, minus some. The data contain about 230,000 clones, nearly 90% of them singletons. The material sequenced was peripheral blood. This receptor was identified in a young woman who had recovered from COVID-19.

The CDR3 bases are TGTGCCAGCAGCTTAGGCGAGGGATCGGACGAGCAGTACTTC. Its translation: CASSLGEGSDEQYF. The V and J genes are TRBV13 and TRBJ2-7, with a possible D match to TRBD2 (5 bases). The CDR3 is 14 amino acids. V lost 0 bases, J lost 5 bases, and 11 bases lay in between. Germline CDR1 PRHDT, CDR2 FYEKMQ (reference sequence).